What follows describes a single T cell receptor beta chain. Its specificity is unknown. The record originates from a study of T cells after yellow fever vaccination. At the level of the study: In the case of low-cell-number fractions, SMART-Seq v4 Ultra Low Input was used for preparation.

General study results and limits: A small proportion of clonotypes was detected in both the CD4 and CD8 compartments.

UMIs were added to TCR cDNA along with a universal primer site when it was made by 5'RACE template switching. TCRdb fed the 5' RACE reads into MiXCR, producing one record per CDR3 protein. The sample consists of hundreds of thousands of distinct CDR3 sequences, more than 8.5% of them appearing once. V dropped 8 bases and J dropped 7 bases, with 21 bases sitting between them. The CDR3 extends over 15 amino acids. This clonotype was sampled from a young man who received the YFV17D yellow fever vaccine. The genes are TRBV12-3 or TRBV12-4 and TRBJ1-5; D might be TRBD1 (5 bases). The input for sequencing was PBMCs, taken on the day of the first yellow fever vaccination. CDR3 amino acids: CASGTSLVPNQPQHF. The CDR3 DNA is TGTGCCAGCGGGACGTCCCTGGTACCAAACCAGCCCCAGCATTTT.